Listed below are T cell receptor beta chains from one sample, sequenced in a study of blood T cell repertoires in COVID-19. Assay used: immunoSEQ multiplex PCR; TCRdb lists only in-frame clones, some missing. The sample records a few hundred thousand clones, around 81% being singletons. Sequenced sample: peripheral blood. The receptors come from a man aged 25 to 40 who had recovered from COVID-19. Each CDR3 is given with its conserved first and last residue. The order of the fields is D gene, V gene, J gene, clone size, CDR3 protein, CDR3 DNA. The D gene is left open where the match is weak. Size is stated for part of the rows, as once, few or many counts, or as a class when the clone is expanded.

TRBD1	TRBV10-1	TRBJ2-1	.	CASSESRGRYNEQFF	TGCGCCAGCAGTGAGTCCAGGGGGCGATACAATGAGCAGTTCTTC
TRBD1	TRBV5-5	TRBJ1-6	few	CASSVTGDEPLHF	TGTGCCAGCAGCGTGACAGGGGATGAACCCCTCCACTTT
TRBD1	TRBV5-6	TRBJ1-2	.	CASSSGQTVYGYTF	TGTGCCAGCAGCTCGGGACAGACCGTCTATGGCTACACCTTC
.	TRBV6-6	TRBJ2-2	.	CASCTGTPIAGELFF	TGTGCCAGTTGCACCGGGACACCCATTGCCGGGGAGCTGTTTTTT
TRBD1	TRBV10-1	TRBJ1-1	.	CATRPNRDRDTEAFF	TGCGCCACCCGGCCCAACCGGGACAGGGACACTGAAGCTTTCTTT
.	TRBV3-1/TRBV3-2	TRBJ2-1	.	CASSQDLGGGAGNEQFF	TGTGCCAGCAGCCAAGATCTTGGAGGGGGCGCGGGCAATGAGCAGTTCTTC
.	TRBV3-1/TRBV3-2	TRBJ2-7	.	CASSQILGTGIHF	TGTGCCAGCAGCCAAATATTGGGAACAGGGATTCACTTC
.	TRBV9	TRBJ1-5	.	CASSVAGDSNQPQHF	TGTGCCAGCAGCGTAGCAGGGGATAGCAATCAGCCCCAGCATTTT
TRBD2	TRBV7-3	TRBJ2-7	.	CASSQLAGGPYEQYF	TGTGCCAGCAGCCAGCTAGCGGGGGGGCCCTACGAGCAGTACTTC
TRBD1	TRBV6-1	TRBJ1-4	few	CASSERIGGGNEKLFF	TGTGCCAGCAGTGAACGGATAGGGGGCGGGAATGAAAAACTGTTTTTT
.	TRBV28	TRBJ1-2	.	CASSRPGGSGYTF	TGTGCCAGCAGCCGTCCGGGGGGCTCCGGCTACACCTTC
TRBD2	TRBV24-1	TRBJ2-1	.	CATSDVGTSGRIGGEQFF	TGTGCCACCAGTGACGTCGGGACTAGCGGTCGGATAGGGGGCGAGCAGTTCTTC
.	TRBV5-6	TRBJ1-1	.	CASSKTVNTEAFF	TGTGCCAGCAGCAAAACAGTTAACACTGAAGCTTTCTTT
.	TRBV28	TRBJ1-5	.	CASSSAEVDQPQHF	TGTGCCAGCAGTTCGGCAGAGGTAGATCAGCCCCAGCATTTT
TRBD1	TRBV2	TRBJ2-5	.	CNDRVQETQYF	TGTAACGACAGGGTCCAAGAGACCCAGTACTTC
.	TRBV5-8	TRBJ1-3	.	CASSLDRGSGNTIYF	TGTGCCAGCAGCTTGGACCGAGGCTCTGGAAACACCATATATTTT
.	TRBV14	TRBJ2-2	.	CASSHTGFTGELFF	TGTGCCAGCAGCCATACGGGGTTCACCGGGGAGCTGTTTTTT
.	TRBV6-1	TRBJ1-3	once	CASSEGYRWSSGNTIYF	TGTGCCAGCAGTGAAGGCTATAGATGGAGCTCTGGAAACACCATATATTTT
TRBD2	TRBV11-3	TRBJ2-3	.	CASSLGGTSGDTQYF	TGTGCCAGCAGCTTGGGGGGGACTAGTGGCGATACGCAGTATTTT
.	TRBV12-3/TRBV12-4	TRBJ1-1	many	CASSLGPNTEAFF	TGTGCCAGCAGTTTAGGGCCGAACACTGAAGCTTTCTTT
.	TRBV18	TRBJ2-5	.	CASSPTRTAQETQYF	TGTGCCAGCTCACCAACTAGGACGGCCCAAGAGACCCAGTACTTC
.	TRBV3-1/TRBV3-2	TRBJ2-5	.	CASSQVSGEPTQYF	TGTGCCAGCAGCCAAGTTTCCGGGGAGCCGACCCAGTACTTC
.	TRBV19	TRBJ1-5	.	CATGGGNQPQHF	TGTGCCACCGGGGGTGGCAATCAGCCCCAGCATTTT
TRBD2	TRBV7-9	TRBJ2-7	.	CASSPDLAVNYEQYF	TGTGCCAGCAGCCCGGACCTAGCGGTGAACTACGAGCAGTACTTC
TRBD1	TRBV11-2	TRBJ1-6	many	CASSHRGSPLHF	TGTGCCAGCAGCCACAGGGGATCACCCCTCCACTTT
.	TRBV6-2/TRBV6-3	TRBJ1-2	.	CASSYPQQGLDGYTF	TGTGCCAGCAGTTACCCACAACAGGGTTTGGATGGCTACACCTTC
.	TRBV19	TRBJ1-2	.	CASRETGTSNYGYTF	TGTGCCAGTAGGGAAACCGGGACATCGAACTATGGCTACACCTTC
.	TRBV5-8	TRBJ2-5	.	CASSLATSLRQGRETQYF	TGTGCCAGCAGCTTGGCCACTTCCCTTAGGCAGGGAAGGGAGACCCAGTACTTC
TRBD1	TRBV2	TRBJ2-1	.	CASSLRTGSFF	TGTGCCAGCAGTCTTAGGACAGGGTCCTTCTTC
.	TRBV11-2	TRBJ1-2	.	CASSLDQGGYTF	TGTGCCAGCAGCTTAGATCAGGGTGGCTACACCTTC
TRBD1	TRBV5-1	TRBJ2-7	.	CASSWMTGPLEQYF	TGCGCCAGCAGCTGGATGACAGGGCCCCTCGAGCAGTACTTC
.	TRBV12-3/TRBV12-4	TRBJ1-1	.	CASSFRQDTEAFF	TGTGCCAGCAGTTTCCGACAAGACACTGAAGCTTTCTTT
TRBD1	TRBV3-1/TRBV3-2	TRBJ2-2	few	CASRGQGTGELFF	TGTGCCAGCAGGGGACAGGGAACCGGGGAGCTGTTTTTT
TRBD2	TRBV6-1	TRBJ2-3	.	CASSELIAGASTDTQYF	TGTGCCAGCAGTGAATTAATAGCGGGGGCAAGCACAGATACGCAGTATTTT
.	TRBV5-1	TRBJ2-5	once	CASSLRGGTSGETQYF	TGCGCCAGCAGCTTGCGGGGTGGGACGAGCGGGGAGACCCAGTACTTC
.	TRBV5-4	TRBJ2-1	.	CASSFQGSSYNEQFF	TGTGCCAGCAGCTTTCAGGGTAGTTCCTACAATGAGCAGTTCTTC
TRBD2	TRBV6-2/TRBV6-3	TRBJ2-7	.	CASSRTSGGFKQYF	TGTGCCAGCAGCCGGACTAGCGGGGGCTTCAAGCAGTACTTC
TRBD1	TRBV28	TRBJ1-5	.	CASSSGQGAGGPQHF	TGTGCCAGCAGTTCCGGACAGGGGGCCGGGGGACCCCAGCATTTT
.	TRBV7-2	TRBJ1-1	.	CASSLGPGPGDTEAFF	TGTGCCAGCAGCCTGGGCCCGGGCCCGGGGGACACTGAAGCTTTCTTT
.	TRBV19	TRBJ1-4	.	CASSFPTEHDEKLFF	TGTGCCAGTAGTTTCCCGACGGAGCATGACGAAAAACTGTTTTTT
.	TRBV5-1	TRBJ1-1	.	CASSTAGYDTEAFF	TGCGCCAGCAGCACGGCAGGGTATGACACTGAAGCTTTCTTT
.	TRBV28	TRBJ1-1	.	CASRPDRWRAEAFF	TGTGCCAGCAGACCTGATCGGTGGAGGGCTGAAGCTTTCTTT
TRBD1	TRBV13	TRBJ1-6	.	CASSLGQGYNSPLHF	TGTGCCAGCAGCCTTGGACAGGGGTATAATTCACCCCTCCACTTT
TRBD1	TRBV7-9	TRBJ2-5	.	CASSLGWGDRGRETQYF	TGTGCCAGCAGCTTAGGTTGGGGGGACAGGGGGCGAGAGACCCAGTACTTC
.	TRBV28	TRBJ2-1	.	CASTQVVNEQFF	TGTGCCAGCACCCAGGTGGTCAATGAGCAGTTCTTC
.	TRBV3-1/TRBV3-2	TRBJ2-1	.	CASTISPGSYNEQFF	TGTGCCAGCACCATCTCTCCCGGCTCCTACAATGAGCAGTTCTTC